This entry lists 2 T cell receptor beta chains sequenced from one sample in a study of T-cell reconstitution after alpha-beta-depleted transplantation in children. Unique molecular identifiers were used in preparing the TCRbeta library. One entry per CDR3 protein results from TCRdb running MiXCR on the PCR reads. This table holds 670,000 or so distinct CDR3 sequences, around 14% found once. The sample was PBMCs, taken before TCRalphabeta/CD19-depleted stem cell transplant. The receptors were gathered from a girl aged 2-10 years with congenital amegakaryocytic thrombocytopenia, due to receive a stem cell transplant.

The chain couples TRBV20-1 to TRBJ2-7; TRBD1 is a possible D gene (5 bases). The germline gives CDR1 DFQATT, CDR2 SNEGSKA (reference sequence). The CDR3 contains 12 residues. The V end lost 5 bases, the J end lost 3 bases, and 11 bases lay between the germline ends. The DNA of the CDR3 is TGCAGTGCTGCGGAAGACAGCTACGAGCAGTACTTC. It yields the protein CSAAEDSYEQYF.

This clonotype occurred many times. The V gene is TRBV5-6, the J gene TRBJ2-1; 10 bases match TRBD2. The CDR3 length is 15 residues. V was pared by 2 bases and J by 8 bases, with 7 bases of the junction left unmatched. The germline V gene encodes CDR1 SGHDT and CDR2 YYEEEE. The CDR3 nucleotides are TGTGCCAGCAGCTTTAACAGCGGGAGGGCCCATGAGCAGTTCTTC. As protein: CASSFNSGRAHEQFF.